This TCR beta chain came from a study of blood T cell repertoires in COVID-19. Overall study context: Material from acute and convalescent COVID-19 was sourced from the United States, Italy and Spain. The analysed material was cDNA or gDNA that came from T cells, B-cell-depleted T cells, or PBMCs.

Trimming stripped 7 bases from V and 4 bases from J, with 19 bases between. The CDR3 runs to 15 residues. From germline, CDR1 is MNHEY and CDR2 SMNVEV (reference sequence). As handled by the study authors: Reference gene primer amplification in the assay estimated nucleated cell counts. Sequenced by immunoSEQ multiplex PCR; TCRdb stores in-frame clones only, minus some. V, J and clone size were drawn from that table, and D and trimming were deduced from the DNA. This sample has roughly 200,000 clones; about 83% occur once, and the top ten carry roughly 8.7%. The sample comprised peripheral blood. This chain joins TRBV27 and TRBJ1-1, with a tentative D call TRBD1 (5 bases). The sequence came from a man between 35 and 55 years old with active or convalescent COVID-19. The CDR3 region has the DNA TGTGCCAGCACCCCGGCAGGGCGGGAGGGCACTGAAGCTTTCTTT. This codes for CASTPAGREGTEAFF.